This is a list of T cell receptor beta chains from one sample in a study of radiation and T cells in renal cell carcinoma. Clones were read by immunoSEQ multiplex PCR, and TCRdb kept only the in-frame ones, dropping some. The sample gives roughly 120,000 clones, roughly 77% of which show up once; about 1.9% is in the top ten. The specimen was blood, collected from a patient whose treatment included radiotherapy and nephrectomy. Source of these receptors: a woman aged 55-70 years with renal cell carcinoma. The CDR3 runs from the conserved cysteine through the conserved F or W. A D gene is named only where the DNA matches it firmly. Size is omitted from some rows. Given values are once, few, many or a class for expanded clones.

j_gene: TRBJ1-4; d_gene: .; abundance: once; v_gene: TRBV5-6; CDR3aa: CASTPSPTNEKLFF; CDR3nt: TGTGCCAGCACCCCTAGCCCAACTAATGAAAAACTGTTTTTT
j_gene: TRBJ1-1; d_gene: .; abundance: .; v_gene: TRBV1; CDR3aa: CTSSHASITGNTEAFF; CDR3nt: TGCACCAGCAGCCACGCTTCGATTACAGGGAACACTGAAGCTTTCTTT
j_gene: TRBJ1-1; d_gene: .; abundance: .; v_gene: TRBV28; CDR3aa: CASRRQLGDTEAFF; CDR3nt: TGTGCCAGCAGAAGACAGCTAGGGGACACTGAAGCTTTCTTT
j_gene: TRBJ1-1; d_gene: TRBD1; abundance: few; v_gene: TRBV25-1; CDR3aa: CASSGGTGGTEAFF; CDR3nt: TGTGCCAGCAGTGGGGGGACAGGGGGCACTGAAGCTTTCTTT
j_gene: TRBJ2-2; d_gene: .; abundance: .; v_gene: TRBV2; CDR3aa: CASSDPTDRPRTGELFF; CDR3nt: TGTGCCAGCAGTGACCCCACTGACAGGCCCAGGACCGGGGAGCTGTTTTTT
j_gene: TRBJ2-3; d_gene: TRBD2; abundance: .; v_gene: TRBV19; CDR3aa: CASSTGGGSGGFDTQYF; CDR3nt: TGTGCCAGTAGTACCGGAGGGGGAAGCGGGGGGTTTGATACGCAGTATTTT
j_gene: TRBJ2-5; d_gene: .; abundance: once; v_gene: TRBV6-5; CDR3aa: CASSYGQGWETQYF; CDR3nt: TGTGCCAGCAGTTACGGGCAGGGTTGGGAGACCCAGTACTTC
j_gene: TRBJ2-4; d_gene: .; abundance: .; v_gene: TRBV28; CDR3aa: CASSLTAGTPKNIQYF; CDR3nt: TGTGCCAGCAGTTTGACTGCCGGGACGCCCAAAAACATTCAGTACTTC
j_gene: TRBJ1-2; d_gene: TRBD1; abundance: few; v_gene: TRBV5-1; CDR3aa: CASREYYGTGYGYTF; CDR3nt: TGCGCCAGCAGAGAGTACTATGGGACAGGGTATGGCTACACCTTC
j_gene: TRBJ2-7; d_gene: .; abundance: .; v_gene: TRBV5-1; CDR3aa: CASSLGGTSAYEQYF; CDR3nt: TGCGCCAGCAGCTTGGGGGGGACGTCGGCCTACGAGCAGTACTTC
j_gene: TRBJ2-3; d_gene: .; abundance: .; v_gene: TRBV4-3; CDR3aa: CASSPRGNTQYF; CDR3nt: TGCGCCAGCAGCCCAAGGGGGAATACGCAGTATTTT
j_gene: TRBJ1-2; d_gene: .; abundance: .; v_gene: TRBV7-9; CDR3aa: CASSLGGLGYGYTF; CDR3nt: TGTGCCAGCAGCTTAGGTGGGCTGGGCTATGGCTACACCTTC
j_gene: TRBJ1-2; d_gene: TRBD1; abundance: .; v_gene: TRBV9; CDR3aa: CASSVVGTDYGYTF; CDR3nt: TGTGCCAGCAGCGTAGTAGGGACAGACTATGGCTACACCTTC
j_gene: TRBJ2-1; d_gene: .; abundance: .; v_gene: TRBV6-1; CDR3aa: CASSEGPSSYNEQFF; CDR3nt: TGTGCCAGCAGTGAAGGACCTAGCTCCTACAATGAGCAGTTCTTC
j_gene: TRBJ1-1; d_gene: .; abundance: .; v_gene: TRBV5-1; CDR3aa: CASSLVGGNTEAFF; CDR3nt: TGCGCCAGCAGCTTGGTAGGGGGTAACACTGAAGCTTTCTTT
j_gene: TRBJ2-5; d_gene: .; abundance: .; v_gene: TRBV4-1; CDR3aa: CASSQMGEAQYF; CDR3nt: TGCGCCAGCAGCCAAATGGGGGAGGCCCAGTACTTC
j_gene: TRBJ1-2; d_gene: TRBD1; abundance: .; v_gene: TRBV5-6; CDR3aa: CASRRTGVPLGYTF; CDR3nt: TGTGCCAGCAGACGTACAGGGGTTCCTTTAGGCTACACCTTC
j_gene: TRBJ2-5; d_gene: .; abundance: .; v_gene: TRBV18; CDR3aa: CASSPGTDKQETQYF; CDR3nt: TGTGCCAGCTCACCGGGCACAGACAAACAAGAGACCCAGTACTTC
j_gene: TRBJ2-5; d_gene: .; abundance: .; v_gene: TRBV28; CDR3aa: CASSFGQKETQYF; CDR3nt: TGTGCCAGCAGCTTCGGACAGAAAGAGACCCAGTACTTC
j_gene: TRBJ2-1; d_gene: TRBD2; abundance: few; v_gene: TRBV6-1; CDR3aa: CASRLSAGAGDEQFF; CDR3nt: TGTGCCAGCAGGCTGTCGGCGGGAGCTGGGGATGAGCAGTTCTTC
j_gene: TRBJ1-6; d_gene: .; abundance: .; v_gene: TRBV6-1; CDR3aa: CASSDRQFLHF; CDR3nt: TGTGCCAGCAGTGATAGACAGTTTCTCCACTTT
j_gene: TRBJ1-1; d_gene: .; abundance: .; v_gene: TRBV7-9; CDR3aa: CASRRGPRDTEAFF; CDR3nt: TGTGCCAGCAGACGGGGACCCAGGGACACTGAAGCTTTCTTT
j_gene: TRBJ2-7; d_gene: .; abundance: once; v_gene: TRBV27; CDR3aa: CASRGRVSYEQYF; CDR3nt: TGTGCCAGCAGGGGCAGGGTCAGCTACGAGCAGTACTTC
j_gene: TRBJ2-5; d_gene: TRBD1; abundance: .; v_gene: TRBV14; CDR3aa: CASSQVWLTGRQETQYF; CDR3nt: TGTGCCAGCAGCCAAGTTTGGTTGACAGGGCGCCAAGAGACCCAGTACTTC
j_gene: TRBJ2-7; d_gene: .; abundance: once; v_gene: TRBV7-2; CDR3aa: CASSLEASAGYEQYF; CDR3nt: TGTGCCAGCAGCTTAGAGGCTAGCGCCGGCTACGAGCAGTACTTC
j_gene: TRBJ2-7; d_gene: .; abundance: .; v_gene: TRBV10-3; CDR3aa: CAITSTGKYEQYF; CDR3nt: TGTGCCATCACCTCGACGGGGAAATACGAGCAGTACTTC
j_gene: TRBJ2-3; d_gene: .; abundance: .; v_gene: TRBV7-7; CDR3aa: CAISRLSSFTDTQYF; CDR3nt: TGTGCTATCAGTCGACTCAGCTCGTTCACAGATACGCAGTATTTT
j_gene: TRBJ1-6; d_gene: TRBD1; abundance: few; v_gene: TRBV27; CDR3aa: CASTRQTGLTSPLHF; CDR3nt: TGTGCCAGCACCCGCCAGACAGGGTTGACTTCACCCCTCCACTTT
j_gene: TRBJ2-7; d_gene: .; abundance: .; v_gene: TRBV20-1; CDR3aa: CSATTGAEQYF; CDR3nt: TGCAGTGCTACAACAGGCGCTGAGCAGTACTTC
j_gene: TRBJ1-2; d_gene: .; abundance: once; v_gene: TRBV29-1; CDR3aa: CSVVYMDNYGYTF; CDR3nt: TGCAGCGTTGTTTACATGGATAACTATGGCTACACCTTC
j_gene: TRBJ2-3; d_gene: TRBD2; abundance: .; v_gene: TRBV5-8; CDR3aa: CASKTGTSDRADTQYF; CDR3nt: TGTGCCAGCAAAACCGGGACTAGTGATAGGGCAGATACGCAGTATTTT